These 8 T cell receptor beta chains were sequenced from one sample in a study of shared clonotypes between healthy human individuals. TCRdb keeps only in-frame clones here, not all; method: immunoSEQ multiplex PCR. The data show hundreds of thousands of clones, approximately 95% seen once. The sample was naive CD4+ T cells sorted from blood. The subset: CD45RA+ positively selected. These TCRs come from a woman aged 25-40 years in good health.

The V call is TRBV7-2, the J call TRBJ2-5; 8 positions match TRBD2. This CDR3 spans 13 amino acids. The ends lost 5 bases at V and 4 bases at J; junction bases unmatched: 3. CDR1 and CDR2 from the germline V gene are SGHTA and FQGNSA. CDR3 amino acids: CASSQGLVETQYF. CDR3 sequence (DNA): TGTGCCAGCAGCCAGGGACTAGTAGAGACCCAGTACTTC.

This rearrangement joins TRBV28 to TRBJ2-7; the D gene is possibly TRBD1 (6 bases). Trimming removed 6 bases at V and 3 bases at J, with 18 bases between. The germline V gene has CDR1 MDHEN and CDR2 SYDVKM. The CDR3 sequence is 15 residues long. CDR3 protein: CASRETGSAFYEQYF. Here the CDR3 DNA reads TGTGCCAGCAGAGAAACAGGGTCTGCCTTCTACGAGCAGTACTTC.

The genes are TRBV6-5 and TRBJ2-7; TRBD1 aligns across 9 bases. V trimming: 4 bases; J trimming: 5 bases; junction bases outside the gene matches: 6. This CDR3 region has 14 residues. Germline V gene data show CDR1 as MNHEY and CDR2 as SVGAGI. For the CDR3, the DNA is TGTGCCAGCAGTTCCACACAGGGGGCCAACGAGCAGTACTTC. This translates into CASSSTQGANEQYF.

The V call is TRBV6-6, the J call TRBJ2-1; the D gene is possibly TRBD1 (5 bases). CDR1 and CDR2 from the germline V gene are MNHNY and SVGAGI (reference sequence). The CDR3 covers 15 residues. The V end lost 5 bases, the J end lost 7 bases, and 18 bases lay between the germline ends. The CDR3 DNA follows: TGTGCCAGCAGTCCTCATCTGGGGCGGAATAATGAGCAGTTCTTC. It encodes CASSPHLGRNNEQFF.

A single count supports this clone. The chain recombines TRBV7-9 with TRBJ2-3; D call uncertain. The germline V gene encodes CDR1 SEHNR and CDR2 FQNEAQ (reference sequence). V was trimmed by 2 bases and J by 1 base, leaving 10 bases between them. The CDR3 is made up of 15 amino acids. As DNA, the CDR3 is TGTGCCAGCAGCTTAATAGGGATCCGCACAGATACGCAGTATTTT. Amino acids: CASSLIGIRTDTQYF. The full variable domain, in which reference TRBV7-9 and TRBJ2-3 provide the parts outside the CDR3, is DTGVSQNPRHKITKRGQNVTFRCDPISEHNRLYWYRQTLGQGPEFLTYFQNEAQLEKSRLLSDRFSAERPKGSFSTLEIQRTEQGDSAMYLCASSLIGIRTDTQYFGPGTRLTVL.

V and J are TRBV7-5 and TRBJ2-7; no DNA check was done on the table's D call, TRBD2. TRBV7-5 is annotated as a pseudogene. The CDR3 loop spans 15 amino acids. The DNA of the CDR3 is TGTGTCAGAAGCTTATCAGCGGGAGTAATCTACGAGCAGTACTTC. This codes for CVRSLSAGVIYEQYF.

The rearrangement links TRBV20-1 to TRBJ2-1; D is unresolved. CDR1 and CDR2 from the germline V gene are DFQATT and SNEGSKA (reference sequence). The V and J ends lost 1 base and 9 bases respectively, with 7 bases between them. This CDR3 has 11 amino acids. The CDR3: CSARVGAEQFF. DNA of the CDR3: TGCAGTGCTAGAGTGGGCGCTGAGCAGTTCTTC.

The chain uses TRBV30 and TRBJ2-2; D unresolved. V lost 0 bases, J lost 6 bases, and 8 bases lay in between. The CDR3 is 13 residues long. Looked up from germline, CDR1 is GTSNPN and CDR2 is SVGIG (reference sequence). The CDR3 protein is CAWSVQSPGELFF. CDR3 bases: TGTGCCTGGAGTGTACAGAGCCCCGGGGAGCTGTTTTTT.